Described below is a single T cell receptor (beta chain) sequence and its context. The clone's antigen remains unknown. The input lacks base qualities; no much larger clone sits a single base away. The data originate from a study of post-analysis software for immune sequencing data (dated by TCRdb to between 2015 and 2016). Some background on the complete study: Disease courses on record covered relapsing-remitting, secondary progressive and progressive-relapsing multiple sclerosis, though some patients had no subtype annotation. Patient repertoires were compared against ten to twelve previously published healthy control repertoires from donors aged 6 to 25 years. A subset of samples was prepared in parallel using single-end sample barcoding, then pooled and co-amplified after Illumina adapter ligation.

TCR beta repertoires were profiled from peripheral blood of under 15 young patients with multiple sclerosis to demonstrate the VDJtools post-analysis software. The patients with multiple sclerosis were children and adolescents between 6 and 15 years of age. Findings and caveats that apply to the study as a whole: The control group was slightly older than the multiple sclerosis patient group. Direct clustering with F measure showed strong co-clustering of samples prepared in the same batch, prompting a batch-effect correction. Significantly higher frequencies in patients than in controls were found for about five TRBV segments, including TRBV5-6, TRBV5-1 and TRBV20-1. Significantly lower normalized Chao1 diversity was found in multiple sclerosis patients than in controls, suggesting substantial peripheral T-cell clonal expansion.

The library was produced with PCR. Sequenced on an Illumina HiSeq 2500. To reduce PCR and sequencing biases, unique molecular identifiers were built into the TCR beta cDNA libraries. About 500,000 cDNA molecules were obtained per 1 to 10 million input T cells, so each molecule approximated one T cell. The patient libraries were prepared and sequenced using the same protocol as the earlier healthy control dataset. Within a given batch, samples were prepared together, multiplexed and sequenced on the same HiSeq lane. In the original analysis: Raw barcoded reads were processed with MIGEC, discarding single-read molecular identifier groups before consensus assembly and CDR3 extraction. Clonotype tables were post-analysed with VDJtools, and diversity was normalized by down-sampling all datasets to the smallest sample size. Repertoire overlap clustering matched CDR3 amino acid but not nucleotide sequences to correct batch-related cross-sample contamination. In-frame beta chains were kept once TCRdb had trimmed the public reads at Q25 with fastp and called clones with MiXCR. A single entry per CDR3 protein holds the most common genes and DNA from its merged rows. The V and J calls were not made by the authors but by TCRdb's processing. The sample table holds approximately 400,000 distinct CDR3 sequences, of which less than 35% were seen once. In total, the top ten clones hold 10% to 15% of the sample.

V sheds 5 bases and J sheds 7 bases, leaving 6 bases between their ends. The CDR3, cysteine through phenylalanine, is 12 amino acids long. Only CDR3 DNA remains: 36 bases, in frame from the first base. Sequenced: blood. The sequence derives from a girl aged 10 to 17 with multiple sclerosis. Recombination connected TRBV12-3 or TRBV12-4 to TRBJ1-6; confidence is insufficient to name the D gene. The nucleotides read TGTGCCAGCAGTGGTAACAATTCACCCCTCCACTTT. Its protein is CASSGNNSPLHF.